This TCR beta chain was captured by sequencing in a study of graft-versus-host responses after intestinal transplantation. At the level of the study: Recipients were all induced with anti-thymocyte globulin, then given tacrolimus and steroids for 3 to 4 years.

Assay: immunoSEQ multiplex PCR; the TCRdb copy retains only in-frame clones and omits some. The table records tens of thousands of clones, roughly 90% of them present only once. This CDR3 is 14 amino acids long. The germline CDR1 and CDR2 sequences are MGHRA and YSYEKL. Trimming pared 0 bases from V and 6 bases from J, leaving 9 bases between. The clonotype was recovered from a human patient who received an intestinal transplant, so some T cells may come from the graft donor. The material sequenced was PBMCs, taken 26 days after transplant. The chain employs TRBV4-1 and TRBJ1-5; no reliable D call. CDR3 residues: CASSQEHIPQPQHF. In DNA, the CDR3 is TGCGCCAGCAGCCAAGAACACATTCCTCAGCCCCAGCATTTT.